This T cell receptor beta chain came from a study of CD8 T cells in ankylosing spondylitis. Study findings and constraints: Characteristic of ankylosing spondylitis blood, it appeared, was a TCR beta motif comprising about eight highly homologous variants. Disease-linked clones bore a CD8+ phenotype and were relatively rare in peripheral blood.

TCRdb re-called the 5' RACE reads through MiXCR, storing one row per CDR3 protein. The profile shows approximately 400,000 distinct CDR3 sequences, under 20% of them singletons. The CDR3 is made up of 16 amino acids. V lost 7 bases, J lost 3 bases, and 11 bases stayed unmatched. CDR1 MNHEY and CDR2 SVGEGT come from the germline V gene. This clonotype was counted a few times. The target antigen is unknown. The TCR sequence derives from a male donor with ankylosing spondylitis. The chain carries TRBV6-2 or TRBV6-3 and TRBJ2-1, with 8 positions matching TRBD2. The specimen sequenced was blood, either unsorted or a sorted T cell fraction (not recorded which). This chain's CDR3 is CASTTPLSGIYNEQFF. As DNA, the CDR3 is TGTGCCAGCACCACCCCCCTTAGCGGGATCTACAATGAGCAGTTCTTC.